The next 18 T cell receptor beta chains were all read from a single sample in a study of blood T cell repertoires in COVID-19. Profiled with immunoSEQ multiplex PCR; TCRdb holds only in-frame clones, not every one. The top ten hold around 2.9% of the sample, which has about 90,000 clones, 89% seen once. The specimen sequenced was peripheral blood. These receptors were obtained from a man aged 50 to 60 with COVID-19, enrolled during active disease.

This sequence joins TRBV7-9 and TRBJ1-2; the match to TRBD1 covers 8 bases. V lost 7 bases and J lost 8; bases outside the gene matches: 9. This CDR3 spans 13 amino acids. Per germline, CDR1 SEHNR and CDR2 FQNEAQ (reference sequence). CDR3: CASTHRGLGGYTF. DNA for the CDR3: TGTGCCAGCACCCACAGGGGGTTGGGAGGCTACACCTTC.

The rearrangement joins TRBV5-8 to TRBJ1-1; 9 bases match TRBD1. The germline gives CDR1 SGHTS, CDR2 YDEGEE. This CDR3 is built from 15 residues. With 0 bases clipped from V and 8 bases from J, the junction kept 8 bases outside the gene matches. CDR3 residues: CASSLGTGGIGEAFF. The CDR3 DNA sequence: TGTGCCAGCAGCTTGGGCACAGGGGGCATTGGGGAAGCTTTCTTT.

This rearrangement joins TRBV11-2 to TRBJ2-1, with TRBD2 matching 12 bases. This CDR3 region has 19 residues. The germline CDR1 and CDR2 sequences are SGHAT and FQNNGV. The V gene end was trimmed by 5 bases and the J gene end by 2 bases; junction bases not matched to a gene: 13. For the CDR3, the DNA is TGTGCCAGCAGCCCACGGGACCCGAGGACTAGCGGGGCCTACAATGAGCAGTTCTTC. Translating gives CASSPRDPRTSGAYNEQFF.

This chain uses TRBV7-3 with TRBJ1-1; no firm D call. CDR1 is SGHTA, CDR2 FQGTGA, per germline. CDR3 size: 13 residues. V lost 2 bases, J lost 4 bases, and 8 bases lay in between. CDR3 sequence reads: CASSLQRGTEAFF. CDR3 nucleotide sequence: TGTGCCAGCAGCTTACAACGGGGCACTGAAGCTTTCTTT.

The rearrangement joins TRBV29-1 to TRBJ1-2; D gene unclear. The CDR3 length is 12 residues. Looked up from germline, CDR1 is SQVTM and CDR2 is ANQGSEA. Trimming stripped 4 bases from V and 4 bases from J, with 10 bases between. As DNA, the CDR3 is TGCAGCGTTGTAAACAGTGTCTATGGCTACACCTTC. Its protein product is CSVVNSVYGYTF.

The V gene is TRBV27, the J gene TRBJ1-3, with D perhaps TRBD1 (6 bases). The germline V gene encodes CDR1 MNHEY and CDR2 SMNVEV (reference sequence). V was clipped by 2 bases and J by 4 bases, with 15 bases between them. CDR3 length equals 16 residues. CDR3 in DNA: TGTGCCAGCAGTTTAGATGACAGGAACGTCGGAAACACCATATATTTT. Protein sequence: CASSLDDRNVGNTIYF.

The DNA of the CDR3 is TGTGCCAGCACCACGGACAGAATAAGCCGGGCTTTCTTT. The encoded protein is CASTTDRISRAFF. This chain uses TRBV28 with TRBJ1-1; TRBD1 might be the D (6 bases). This CDR3 contains 13 residues. Between the trimmed V and J ends, which lost 7 bases and 11 bases, there was a span of 20 bases. From germline, CDR1 is MDHEN and CDR2 SYDVKM.

The chain is built from TRBV7-8 and TRBJ1-2; D not certain. Trimming took off 5 bases at V and 3 bases at J, with 16 bases between the two ends. The germline V gene encodes CDR1 SGHVS and CDR2 FQNEAQ. The CDR3 consists of 15 residues. CDR3 nucleotides: TGTGCCAGCAGCCTATCGGGAGGGTGGGACTATGGCTACACCTTC. This encodes CASSLSGGWDYGYTF. The variable domain in full, completed from reference TRBV7-8 and TRBJ1-2, reads GAGVSQSPRYKVAKRGQDVALRCDPISGHVSLFWYQQALGQGPEFLTYFQNEAQLDKSGLPSDRFFAERPEGSVSTLKIQRTQQEDSAVYLCASSLSGGWDYGYTFGSGTRLTVV.

This chain joins TRBV29-1 and TRBJ1-2; 7 nucleotides align to TRBD1. The CDR3 totals 13 residues. The V and J ends lost 5 bases and 4 bases, in that order; junction bases with no gene match: 7. Germline CDR1 and CDR2: SQVTM and ANQGSEA. The CDR3 is CSVSQQGTYGYTF. The DNA of the CDR3 is TGCAGCGTTTCGCAACAGGGGACCTATGGCTACACCTTC. Full variable domain (outside the CDR3, taken from reference TRBV29-1 and TRBJ1-2): SAVISQKPSRDICQRGTSLTIQCQVDSQVTMMFWYRQQPGQSLTLIATANQGSEATYESGFVIDKFPISRPNLTFSTLTVSNMSPEDSSIYLCSVSQQGTYGYTFGSGTRLTVV.

This clone has just a few counts. This chain links TRBV10-2 with TRBJ1-5, with 7 bases identical to TRBD1. The CDR3 covers 13 residues. The germline gives CDR1 WSHSY, CDR2 SAAADI. V was clipped by 6 bases and J by 5 bases; unmatched bases: 4. Written as DNA, the CDR3 is TGCGCCAGCAGGGGACAGTTAGATCAGCCCCAGCATTTT. This sequence encodes CASRGQLDQPQHF.

This sequence joins TRBV5-1 and TRBJ2-7; TRBD1 matches 7 bases. The CDR3 has 16 residues. CDR1 is SGHRS and CDR2 is YFSETQ in the germline V gene. V lost 0 bases to trimming and J lost 3 bases; unmatched junction nucleotides: 9. Here the CDR3 reads CASSLGVRGQNYEQYF. CDR3 DNA sequence: TGCGCCAGCAGCTTGGGGGTCAGGGGACAGAACTACGAGCAGTACTTC.

The V gene is TRBV7-9, the J gene TRBJ2-5, with 8 bases identical to TRBD1. V lost 0 bases, J lost 5 bases, and 8 bases stayed unmatched. The CDR3 is 16 residues long. Germline assignment: CDR1 SEHNR and CDR2 FQNEAQ (reference sequence). The CDR3 bases are TGTGCCAGCAGCTTAGCTGGGGCAGGGGGCCGGGAGACCCAGTACTTC. Protein: CASSLAGAGGRETQYF.

CDR3 residues: CAWRPLGTGGDEQYF. The CDR3, as DNA: TGTGCCTGGAGACCCCTAGGGACAGGGGGCGACGAGCAGTACTTC. This chain joins TRBV30 and TRBJ2-7; 12 bases line up with TRBD1. The germline gives CDR1 GTSNPN, CDR2 SVGIG (reference sequence). The CDR3 length is 15 residues. The junction had 8 bases not matched to a gene; V was cut back by 3 bases and J by 5 bases.

CDR3 region: CASSPDRFEAFF. Written as DNA, the CDR3 is TGTGCCAGCAGCCCCGACAGATTTGAAGCTTTCTTT. The chain links TRBV11-1 to TRBJ1-1; TRBD1 is a possible D gene (5 bases). With 5 bases removed from V and 7 bases from J, the gap between germline ends came to 11 bases. The CDR3 length is 12 residues. CDR1 and CDR2 (germline): SGHAT, FQDESV (reference sequence).

CDR3 residues: CASSQGVWGDAGANVLTF. CDR3 sequence (DNA): TGTGCCAGCAGCCAAGGAGTGTGGGGGGATGCTGGGGCCAACGTCCTGACTTTC. The rearrangement links TRBV4-2 to TRBJ2-6, with D possibly being TRBD2 (6 bases). V lost 1 base and J 2 bases, leaving 15 bases between the germline ends. This CDR3 contains 18 residues. Germline assignment: CDR1 LGHNA and CDR2 YNFKEQ.

DNA of the CDR3: TGTGCCAGCAGCGTAGCGGCCGGGATCGGGTACGAGCAGTACTTC. As protein: CASSVAAGIGYEQYF. The gene calls are TRBV9 and TRBJ2-7, with a possible D match to TRBD2 (5 bases). The germline CDR1 and CDR2 sequences are SGDLS and YYNGEE. The CDR3 spans 15 residues. The V gene lost 0 bases and the J gene lost 4 bases, with 14 bases spanning the gap.

This chain uses TRBV5-1 with TRBJ2-7; 10 positions match TRBD2. J was trimmed by 0 bases and V by 4 bases; bases with no gene match: 4. This CDR3 spans 15 amino acids. Germline V lookup: CDR1 SGHRS, CDR2 YFSETQ. Written as DNA, the CDR3 is TGCGCCAGCAGCCCTGAGCGGGGGGGCTCCTACGAGCAGTACTTC. Translated, it gives CASSPERGGSYEQYF.

This sequence joins TRBV7-3 and TRBJ2-1; 11 bases are a match to TRBD2. The CDR3 extends over 15 amino acids. Germline V CDR1 and CDR2: SGHTA, FQGTGA. V was clipped by 5 bases and J by 2 bases; unmatched bases: 2. In DNA, the CDR3 is TGTGCCAGCAGCACTAGCGGGGGCCCCTACAATGAGCAGTTCTTC. Protein product: CASSTSGGPYNEQFF.